The clone carrying this T cell receptor (beta chain) was seen once. Antigen specificity is unknown. This specimen belongs to a study of Tregs in tolerant kidney transplant recipients. Study findings and constraints: The small number of patients limits these findings pending further validation. In tolerant patients, donor-specific Tregs outgrew total Tregs, suggesting antigen-driven expansion.

The nonmyeloablative bone marrow transplants came from related graft donors, with transient mixed chimerism. Unstimulated regulatory T cells (CD4+CD25+CD127-), CD4+CD25- non-regulatory cells, CD4 and CD8 cells were FACS-sorted from thawed PBMCs. Per germline, CDR1 SGHNT and CDR2 YYREEE (reference sequence). With V trimmed by 3 bases and J by 4 bases, 7 bases remained unmatched. The CDR3 is 15 amino acids. Sequencing was performed with immunoSEQ multiplex PCR; in TCRdb, only in-frame clones are kept and a portion is missing. The sample lists about 81,000 clones; 91% were seen once. Specimen: CD4+ T cells from blood (PBMCs), collected 24 months after the transplant. The V gene is TRBV5-4, the J gene TRBJ1-2; the match to TRBD1 covers 9 bases. The source is a human patient who received a combined kidney and bone marrow transplant. Part of the T cells may come from the graft donor. The CDR3 region has the DNA TGTGCCAGCAGCTCATACAGGGGGCCAATCTATGGCTACACCTTC. It translates to CASSSYRGPIYGYTF.